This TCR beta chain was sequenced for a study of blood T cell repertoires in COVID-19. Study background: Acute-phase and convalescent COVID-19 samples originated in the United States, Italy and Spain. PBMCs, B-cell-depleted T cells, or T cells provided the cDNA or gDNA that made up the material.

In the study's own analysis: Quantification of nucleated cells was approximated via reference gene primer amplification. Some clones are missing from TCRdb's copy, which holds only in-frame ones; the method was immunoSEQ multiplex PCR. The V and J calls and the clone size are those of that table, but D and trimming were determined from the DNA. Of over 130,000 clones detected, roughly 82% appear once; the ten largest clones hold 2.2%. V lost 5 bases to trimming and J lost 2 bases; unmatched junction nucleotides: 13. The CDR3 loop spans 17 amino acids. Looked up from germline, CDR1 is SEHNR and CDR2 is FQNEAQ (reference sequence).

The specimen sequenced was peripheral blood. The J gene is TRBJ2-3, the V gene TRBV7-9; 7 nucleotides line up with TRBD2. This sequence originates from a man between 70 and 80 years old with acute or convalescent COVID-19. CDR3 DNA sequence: TGTGCCAGCAGCCCGACTTTACTAGCGACTTCCACAGATACGCAGTATTTT. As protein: CASSPTLLATSTDTQYF.